Sequencing of this T cell receptor beta chain was carried out in a study of cytotoxic CD8 clonotypes in ibrutinib-treated CLL. Study context: The patient breakdown showed about ten relapsed/refractory and around 16 treatment-naive cases, with about 18 IGHV unmutated. Response sampling took place at median approximately eleven months of treatment, range 6 to 36.

This CDR3 region has 15 residues. V lost 3 bases and J lost 1, with 13 bases in between. CDR1 is SGDLS and CDR2 is YYNGEE in the germline V gene. As for this clone: The antigen remains unidentified.

The study's findings and limits: Patients with sustained remission and those progressing were sampled at differing times. The study found clonality rose at ibrutinib response, then fell toward baseline at progression.

Method: immunoSEQ multiplex PCR; TCRdb's copy keeps in-frame clones and lacks some. Found here are 20,000 or so clones, over 70% of them singletons; the top ten hold about a quarter. The material sequenced was PBMCs, taken before ibrutinib treatment. The chain employs TRBV9 and TRBJ1-1; TRBD1 might be the D (5 bases). This receptor was identified in a human donor with chronic lymphocytic leukemia. CDR3 amino acids: CASSGRDGGNTEAFF. CDR3 nucleotides: TGTGCCAGCAGCGGGCGGGACGGGGGGAACACTGAAGCTTTCTTT.